Presented here are 23 T cell receptor beta chains from one specimen sequenced in a study of cytomegalovirus exposure and HLA in healthy donors. The PCR used 60 Vbeta and 13 Jbeta primers. Data came from immunoSEQ multiplex PCR; TCRdb stores just in-frame clones and leaves some out. Its listing shows around 140,000 clones. Sequencing was performed on PBMCs. These receptor sequences come from a middle-aged woman in good health and CMV-seropositive.

V gene TRBV4-1 combines with J gene TRBJ1-5, with D uncertain. V gave up 3 bases and J gave up 10 bases, with 10 bases separating them. Germline CDR1 MGHRA, CDR2 YSYEKL. The CDR3 is 12 amino acids. CDR3 in amino acids: CASSHTSGPQHF. The DNA of the CDR3 is TGCGCCAGCAGCCATACTTCGGGTCCCCAGCATTTT.

V and J are TRBV12-5 and TRBJ2-3; 8 bases line up with TRBD2. With 5 bases clipped from V and 4 bases from J, the junction kept 8 bases outside the gene matches. The CDR3 contains 15 residues. Germline assignment: CDR1 LGHNT and CDR2 FRNRAP. The CDR3 loop is CASGQAGVESDTQYF. Here the CDR3 DNA reads TGTGCTAGTGGTCAAGCGGGAGTTGAATCAGATACGCAGTATTTT.

The chain carries TRBV27 and TRBJ2-2; D gene unclear. This CDR3 is built from 13 residues. The V gene's germline CDR1 is MNHEY and CDR2 SMNVEV (reference sequence). The germline V and J ends were trimmed by 3 bases and 0 bases, with 2 bases remaining between them. CDR3 in amino acids: CASSFANTGELFF. CDR3 DNA: TGTGCCAGCAGTTTCGCGAACACCGGGGAGCTGTTTTTT.

The chain links TRBV19 to TRBJ2-3, with 7 bases lining up with TRBD1. Germline V gene sequence: CDR1 LNHDA, CDR2 SQIVND (reference sequence). The junction had 10 bases not matched to a gene; V was cut back by 4 bases and J by 6 bases. The CDR3 spans 15 residues. CDR3 loop: CASSRFGQTGDTQYF. The DNA of the CDR3 is TGTGCCAGTAGTAGGTTTGGGCAGACAGGGGATACGCAGTATTTT.

The chain links TRBV30 to TRBJ1-2, with 7 bases aligning to TRBD1. Germline values: CDR1 GTSNPN, CDR2 SVGIG (reference sequence). V was pared by 0 bases and J by 6 bases, with 4 bases of the junction left unmatched. This CDR3 contains 13 residues. The CDR3 spells CAWSVDRADGYTF. Here the CDR3 DNA reads TGTGCCTGGAGTGTAGACAGGGCGGATGGCTACACCTTC.

The V gene is TRBV7-3, the J gene TRBJ2-7; TRBD1 matches at 9 bases. V shed 3 bases and J 6 bases; nucleotides not matched to a gene: 6. Germline lookup yields CDR1 SGHTA and CDR2 FQGTGA. The CDR3 loop spans 14 amino acids. CDR3 sequence: CASSLGTGFSEQYF. The CDR3, as DNA: TGTGCCAGCAGCTTGGGGACAGGGTTCAGCGAGCAGTACTTC.

This chain connects TRBV29-1 to TRBJ2-3; 9 bases map to TRBD2. Germline V gene lookup returns CDR1 SQVTM and CDR2 ANQGSEA. The junction had 7 bases not matched to a gene; V was cut back by 4 bases and J by 2 bases. This CDR3 contains 15 residues. CDR3 sequence (DNA): TGCAGCGTTGCTGTACTAGCGGGCCACACAGATACGCAGTATTTT. Protein sequence: CSVAVLAGHTDTQYF.

The V and J genes are TRBV28 and TRBJ1-1; maybe TRBD1 (5 bases). Germline V gene data show CDR1 as MDHEN and CDR2 as SYDVKM. V was trimmed by 3 bases and J by 5 bases, leaving 16 bases between them. The CDR3 length is 15 residues. The CDR3 is CASSFPSQGRTEAFF. The CDR3 DNA is TGTGCCAGCAGTTTCCCCAGCCAGGGCAGGACTGAAGCTTTCTTT.

This chain connects TRBV29-1 to TRBJ1-1; unclear D gene. Between the trimmed V and J ends, which lost 1 base and 0 bases, there was a span of 9 bases. The CDR3 totals 14 residues. The germline CDR1 and CDR2 sequences are SQVTM and ANQGSEA. The CDR3 DNA reads as TGCAGCGTTGAAGGCCGGGGATTGAACACTGAAGCTTTCTTT. Translating gives CSVEGRGLNTEAFF.

The DNA for the CDR3 is TGCAGCGGAACCGGACAGTACAATGAGCAGTTCTTC. Its protein product is CSGTGQYNEQFF. V gene TRBV29-1 combines with J gene TRBJ2-1; D is perhaps TRBD1 (6 bases). The CDR3 extends over 12 amino acids. Trimming shortened V by 7 bases and J by 4 bases, and 11 bases separated the two germline ends. CDR1 SQVTM and CDR2 ANQGSEA come from the germline V gene.

The chain has TRBV7-8 and TRBJ2-1; 7 positions agree with TRBD1. Germline V gene data show CDR1 as SGHVS and CDR2 as FQNEAQ. With V trimmed by 1 base and J by 2 bases, 8 bases remained unmatched. The length of the CDR3 is 17 residues. In DNA, the CDR3 is TGTGCCAGCAGCTTAGGTCAGGGACAGCGAACCTACAATGAGCAGTTCTTC. It is translated as CASSLGQGQRTYNEQFF.

The chain combines TRBV25-1 with TRBJ2-7; D not certain. Between the trimmed V and J ends, which lost 3 bases and 3 bases, there was a span of 15 bases. CDR1 is MGHDK, CDR2 SYGVNS, per germline. This CDR3 is built from 15 residues. The CDR3 reads CASSDPTPPNYEQYF. DNA for the CDR3: TGTGCCAGCAGTGATCCGACACCTCCTAACTACGAGCAGTACTTC.

This chain joins TRBV10-2 and TRBJ2-4, with a possible D match to TRBD2 (5 bases). Per germline, CDR1 WSHSY and CDR2 SAAADI. CDR3 length equals 14 residues. V was shortened by 4 bases and J by 2 bases, with 9 bases between the two germline ends. CDR3 region: CASSGAGTKNIQYF. The CDR3 coding sequence is TGCGCCAGCAGTGGGGCGGGTACCAAAAACATTCAGTACTTC.

This sequence joins TRBV28 and TRBJ2-5; TRBD1 might be the D (5 bases). This CDR3 has 12 residues. V lost 7 bases and J 2 bases, leaving 8 bases between the germline ends. Germline V gene lookup returns CDR1 MDHEN and CDR2 SYDVKM. The CDR3 is CASTTAQETQYF. In nucleotides, the CDR3 is TGTGCCAGCACGACAGCGCAAGAGACCCAGTACTTC.

The chain recombines TRBV4-1 with TRBJ1-1, with D possibly being TRBD1 (6 bases). Germline CDR1 MGHRA, CDR2 YSYEKL. Trimming cost V 4 bases and J 3 bases, with 6 bases left between them. CDR3 length: 12 amino acids. This CDR3 is CASSPGDTEAFF. CDR3 coding DNA: TGCGCCAGCAGCCCAGGGGACACTGAAGCTTTCTTT.

This chain joins TRBV15 and TRBJ1-1; 7 bases align to TRBD1. The CDR3 is 15 amino acids. V shed 2 bases, J shed 4 bases, and the junction held 7 bases outside the gene matches. Germline V gene sequence: CDR1 LNHNV, CDR2 YYDKDF (reference sequence). The CDR3 nucleotides are TGTGCCACCAGCAGACCCACAGGGGCGGTCACTGAAGCTTTCTTT. It translates to CATSRPTGAVTEAFF.

V gene TRBV19 combines with J gene TRBJ1-4; TRBD1 might be the D (5 bases). V was pared by 8 bases and J by 2 bases, with 15 bases between. The length of the CDR3 is 15 residues. Germline V gene sequence: CDR1 LNHDA, CDR2 SQIVND (reference sequence). In DNA form, the CDR3 reads TGTGCCAGTTCACCCGTAGGGGCCACTAATGAAAAACTGTTTTTT. Its translation: CASSPVGATNEKLFF.

The rearrangement uses TRBV6-4 and TRBJ2-3, with D tentatively TRBD2 (6 bases). The germline V gene encodes CDR1 MRHNA and CDR2 SNTAGT. This CDR3 is 17 amino acids long. Trimming shortened V by 7 bases and J by 0 bases, and 20 bases separated the two germline ends. CDR3 sequence reads: CASTRDLNLLSTDTQYF. The CDR3, as DNA: TGTGCCAGCACCCGGGACTTAAACCTCCTTAGCACAGATACGCAGTATTTT.

The chain has TRBV30 and TRBJ1-2; D is perhaps TRBD1 (6 bases). Germline V gives CDR1 GTSNPN, CDR2 SVGIG (reference sequence). The CDR3 is made up of 13 amino acids. The V gene lost 2 bases and the J gene lost 8 bases, with 15 bases spanning the gap. The DNA for the CDR3 is TGTGCCTGGAGTTTAAACAGGGTCCGGGGCTACACCTTC. This encodes CAWSLNRVRGYTF. Full variable domain (missing parts from reference TRBV30 and TRBJ1-2): SQTIHQWPATLVQPVGSPLSLECTVEGTSNPNLYWYRQAAGRGLQLLFYSVGIGQISSEVPQNLSASRPQDRQFILSSKKLLLSDSGFYLCAWSLNRVRGYTFGSGTRLTVV.

In DNA, the CDR3 is TGTGCCAGCAGCTTCAATAGCGGACGGCAAGAGACCCAGTACTTC. This codes for CASSFNSGRQETQYF. The chain links TRBV11-2 to TRBJ2-5, with D tentatively TRBD2 (6 bases). Between the trimmed V and J ends, which lost 3 bases and 2 bases, there was a span of 13 bases. The germline gives CDR1 SGHAT, CDR2 FQNNGV. CDR3 length equals 15 residues.

This rearrangement joins TRBV10-3 to TRBJ1-6; 9 nucleotides align to TRBD1. J gave up 8 bases and V 3 bases, and 5 bases lay outside the gene matches. The V gene's germline CDR1 is ENHRY and CDR2 SYGVKD. The CDR3 consists of 15 residues. The CDR3 here is CAISDPGQGDSPLHF. The CDR3 DNA is TGTGCCATCAGTGATCCGGGACAGGGTGATTCACCCCTCCACTTT.

The rearrangement uses TRBV9 and TRBJ2-1; TRBD2 aligns across 8 bases. CDR1 is SGDLS and CDR2 is YYNGEE in the germline V gene. The CDR3 has 15 residues. V shed 0 bases, J shed 8 bases, and the junction held 7 bases outside the gene matches. This CDR3 reads CASSVAGGRSDEQFF. CDR3 sequence (DNA): TGTGCCAGCAGCGTAGCGGGAGGGCGAAGTGATGAGCAGTTCTTC.

This rearrangement joins TRBV7-3 to TRBJ2-3; 12 bases are shared with TRBD2. Germline V gene lookup returns CDR1 SGHTA and CDR2 FQGTGA. The CDR3 length is 15 residues. The V gene end was trimmed by 3 bases and the J gene end by 5 bases; junction bases not matched to a gene: 3. The CDR3 sequence: CASSFRGLAGDTQYF. CDR3 coding DNA: TGTGCCAGCAGCTTCAGGGGACTAGCGGGAGATACGCAGTATTTT.